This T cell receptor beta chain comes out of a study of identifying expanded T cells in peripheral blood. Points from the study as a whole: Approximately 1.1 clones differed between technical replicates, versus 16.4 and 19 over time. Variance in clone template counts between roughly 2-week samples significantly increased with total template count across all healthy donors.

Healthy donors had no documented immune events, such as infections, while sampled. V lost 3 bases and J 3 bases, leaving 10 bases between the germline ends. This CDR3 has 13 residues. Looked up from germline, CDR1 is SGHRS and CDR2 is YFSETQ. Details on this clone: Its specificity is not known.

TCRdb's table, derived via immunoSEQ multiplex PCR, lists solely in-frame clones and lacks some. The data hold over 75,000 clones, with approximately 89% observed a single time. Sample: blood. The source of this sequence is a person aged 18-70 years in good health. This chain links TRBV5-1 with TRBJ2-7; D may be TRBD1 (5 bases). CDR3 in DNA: TGCGCCAGCAGCTCTGGACACTACTACGAGCAGTACTTC. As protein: CASSSGHYYEQYF. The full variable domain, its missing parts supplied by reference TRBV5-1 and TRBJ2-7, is KAGVTQTPRYLIKTRGQQVTLSCSPISGHRSVSWYQQTPGQGLQFLFEYFSETQRNKGNFPGRFSGRQFSNSRSEMNVSTLELGDSALYLCASSSGHYYEQYFGPGTRLTVT.